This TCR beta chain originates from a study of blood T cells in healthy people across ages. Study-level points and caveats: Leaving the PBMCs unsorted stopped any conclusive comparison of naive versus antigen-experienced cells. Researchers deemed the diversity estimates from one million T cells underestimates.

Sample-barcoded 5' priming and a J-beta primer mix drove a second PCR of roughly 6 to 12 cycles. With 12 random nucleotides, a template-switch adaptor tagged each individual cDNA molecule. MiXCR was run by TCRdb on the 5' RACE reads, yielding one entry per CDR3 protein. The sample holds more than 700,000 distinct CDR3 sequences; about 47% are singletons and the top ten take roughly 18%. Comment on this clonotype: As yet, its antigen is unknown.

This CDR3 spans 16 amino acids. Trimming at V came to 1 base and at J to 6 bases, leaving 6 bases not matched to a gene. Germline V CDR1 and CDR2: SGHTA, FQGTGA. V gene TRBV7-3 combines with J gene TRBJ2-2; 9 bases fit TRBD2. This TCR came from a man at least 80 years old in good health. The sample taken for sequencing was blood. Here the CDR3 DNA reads TGTGCCAGCAGCTTAAATCTAGCGGGAATGTCCGGGGAGCTGTTTTTT. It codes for CASSLNLAGMSGELFF. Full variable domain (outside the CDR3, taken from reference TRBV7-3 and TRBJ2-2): GAGVSQTPSNKVTEKGKYVELRCDPISGHTALYWYRQSLGQGPEFLIYFQGTGAADDSGLPNDRFFAVRPEGSVSTLKIQRTERGDSAVYLCASSLNLAGMSGELFFGEGSRLTVL.